The next 16 T cell receptor beta chains were all read from a single sample in a study of blood T cell repertoires in COVID-19. Only in-frame clones appear in the TCRdb table, and some are missing; sequencing was by immunoSEQ multiplex PCR. Here the sample spans 90,000 to 120,000 clones, 80% to 90% being singletons. Material: peripheral blood. The source of these receptors is a woman at least 80 years old with acute or convalescent COVID-19.

The chain links TRBV7-9 to TRBJ1-6; no firm D call. Trimming cost V 5 bases and J 9 bases, with 11 bases left between them. There are 13 residues in the CDR3. Germline V gives CDR1 SEHNR, CDR2 FQNEAQ (reference sequence). The CDR3 DNA sequence: TGTGCCAGCAGCCCTGACTGGAGTTCACCCCTCCACTTT. This codes for CASSPDWSSPLHF. Together with reference TRBV7-9 and TRBJ1-6, the CDR3 gives the full variable domain: DTGVSQNPRHKITKRGQNVTFRCDPISEHNRLYWYRQTLGQGPEFLTYFQNEAQLEKSRLLSDRFSAERPKGSFSTLEIQRTEQGDSAMYLCASSPDWSSPLHFGNGTRLTVT.

The chain couples TRBV2 to TRBJ1-1; TRBD1 aligns across 8 bases. V was pared by 2 bases and J by 5 bases, with 13 bases of the junction left unmatched. The CDR3 has 17 amino acids. Germline V gives CDR1 SNHLY, CDR2 FYNNEI. The CDR3 is CASSEIEGNRGFTEAFF. CDR3 in DNA: TGTGCCAGCAGTGAAATAGAAGGAAACAGGGGGTTTACTGAAGCTTTCTTT.

To note about this clone: This sample also contains other DNA sequences that code for the same CDR3. V and J are TRBV2 and TRBJ1-5; 9 bases agree with TRBD1. V was pared by 4 bases and J by 7 bases, with 5 bases of the junction left unmatched. The CDR3 sequence is 14 residues long. The germline V gene encodes CDR1 SNHLY and CDR2 FYNNEI. This chain's CDR3 is CASSGQGGDQPQHF. The CDR3 DNA sequence: TGTGCCAGCAGTGGACAGGGGGGGGACCAGCCCCAGCATTTT.

This clone appeared a single time. V gene TRBV7-6 combines with J gene TRBJ2-7; D is possibly TRBD2 (6 bases). With 4 bases removed from V and 1 base from J, the gap between germline ends came to 14 bases. Germline CDR1 reads SGHVS; CDR2 reads FNYEAQ. This CDR3 has 15 amino acids. The CDR3: CASSSGVGRSYEQYF. Here the CDR3 DNA reads TGTGCCAGCAGCTCGGGGGTTGGTCGATCCTACGAGCAGTACTTC.

As concerns this clone: This specimen includes other DNA sequences encoding the same CDR3. V is TRBV7-9 and J is TRBJ2-3; TRBD2 aligns across 10 bases. Germline V lookup: CDR1 SEHNR, CDR2 FQNEAQ (reference sequence). The CDR3 is 15 residues long. With V trimmed by 2 bases and J by 1 base, 0 bases remained unmatched. In DNA, the CDR3 is TGTGCCAGCAGCTTACTAGCGGGGGGCACAGATACGCAGTATTTT. Its translation: CASSLLAGGTDTQYF.

To note about this clone: A junction boundary mismatches the germline segment, possibly from a read error. This chain connects TRBV7-9 to TRBJ2-5; 8 nucleotides match TRBD2. Germline assignment: CDR1 SEHNR and CDR2 FQNEAQ (reference sequence). The CDR3 has 15 residues. The CDR3 region has the DNA TGCGCCAGCAACCGGGGGGGGAATGCCCGAGAGACCCAGTACTTC. Amino acid sequence: CASNRGGNARETQYF. Full variable domain (outside the CDR3, taken from reference TRBV7-9 and TRBJ2-5): DTGVSQNPRHKITKRGQNVTFRCDPISEHNRLYWYRQTLGQGPEFLTYFQNEAQLEKSRLLSDRFSAERPKGSFSTLEIQRTEQGDSAMYLCASNRGGNARETQYFGPGTRLLVL.

The rearrangement joins TRBV5-1 to TRBJ2-7; possibly TRBD2 for D (7 bases). V was clipped by 5 bases and J by 2 bases, with 11 bases between them. The CDR3 has 13 residues. Germline V gives CDR1 SGHRS, CDR2 YFSETQ. The CDR3 DNA reads TGCGCCAGCAGTACGGGGGGCGCCTACGAGCAGTACTTC. The encoded protein is CASSTGGAYEQYF. Supplemented by reference TRBV5-1 and TRBJ2-7, the full variable domain reads KAGVTQTPRYLIKTRGQQVTLSCSPISGHRSVSWYQQTPGQGLQFLFEYFSETQRNKGNFPGRFSGRQFSNSRSEMNVSTLELGDSALYLCASSTGGAYEQYFGPGTRLTVT.

The chain uses TRBV9 and TRBJ1-2; no clear D. This CDR3 region has 15 residues. Germline V lookup: CDR1 SGDLS, CDR2 YYNGEE. The ends were cut back, 2 bases at V and 0 bases at J, with 11 bases in the middle. DNA of the CDR3: TGTGCCAGCAGCGTGGGCCCGGGGACTAACTATGGCTACACCTTC. It encodes CASSVGPGTNYGYTF.

This clone was counted a single time. The V and J genes are TRBV19 and TRBJ1-3, with 7 positions matching TRBD1. The germline CDR1 and CDR2 sequences are LNHDA and SQIVND (reference sequence). V was clipped by 3 bases and J by 3 bases; unmatched bases: 2. There are 14 residues in the CDR3. This chain's CDR3 is CASSMGTVGNTIYF. The CDR3, as DNA: TGTGCCAGTAGTATGGGGACAGTTGGAAACACCATATATTTT. Combining the CDR3 with reference TRBV19 and TRBJ1-3 gives the whole variable domain DGGITQSPKYLFRKEGQNVTLSCEQNLNHDAMYWYRQDPGQGLRLIYYSQIVNDFQKGDIAEGYSVSREKKESFPLTVTSAQKNPTAFYLCASSMGTVGNTIYFGEGSWLTVV.

V is TRBV12-3 or TRBV12-4 and J is TRBJ2-7, with D perhaps TRBD1 (5 bases). CDR3 length: 12 residues. Deletions cut 6 bases from V and 6 bases from J, with 12 bases between. Here the CDR3 reads CASSLDIGEQYF. For the CDR3, the DNA is TGTGCCAGCAGCCTGGACATCGGCGAGCAGTACTTC.

This rearrangement joins TRBV5-1 to TRBJ1-2; TRBD1 matches at 7 bases. Losses at the gene ends were 4 bases for V and 1 base for J; bases not matched to a gene: 10. The CDR3 loop spans 16 amino acids. CDR1 is SGHRS and CDR2 is YFSETQ in the germline V gene. The CDR3 nucleotides are TGCGCCAGCAGCCTTAGCCCGGGACAGATTAACTATGGCTACACCTTC. Translating it yields CASSLSPGQINYGYTF.

The chain is built from TRBV18 and TRBJ1-4, with 8 bases aligning to TRBD1. CDR3 length: 19 residues. Losses at the gene ends were 4 bases for V and 5 bases for J; bases not matched to a gene: 18. Germline CDR1 KGHSH, CDR2 LQKENI. For the CDR3, the DNA is TGTGCCAGCTCACTCCGACAGGGGCTGGCCTCTAGCAAGAATGAAAAACTGTTTTTT. Amino acids: CASSLRQGLASSKNEKLFF.

The V and J genes are TRBV5-1 and TRBJ2-2, with D unresolved. This CDR3 has 15 amino acids. The V gene lost 0 bases and the J gene lost 0 bases, with 6 bases spanning the gap. Germline V CDR1 and CDR2: SGHRS, YFSETQ. The CDR3 nucleotides are TGCGCCAGCAGCTTGGCGACAACGAACACCGGGGAGCTGTTTTTT. As protein: CASSLATTNTGELFF.

This clone was detected a few times. The J gene is TRBJ1-3, the V gene TRBV12-3 or TRBV12-4, with D uncertain. The length of the CDR3 is 13 residues. Trimming stripped 8 bases from V and 4 bases from J, with 12 bases between. CDR3 DNA: TGTGCCAGCGCCTCAACAGACGGAAACACCATATATTTT. Its translation: CASASTDGNTIYF.

V gene TRBV11-2 combines with J gene TRBJ2-7; TRBD1 aligns across 8 bases. Trimming removed 2 bases from V and 1 base from J; junction bases left unmatched: 10. CDR1 and CDR2 (germline): SGHAT, FQNNGV. The CDR3 runs to 17 residues. CDR3 region: CASSLRGRRQGSYEQYF. CDR3 coding DNA: TGTGCCAGCAGCTTAAGGGGACGGAGACAGGGGTCCTACGAGCAGTACTTC. Looking up the rest from reference TRBV11-2 and TRBJ2-7 gives the full variable domain: EAGVAQSPRYKIIEKRQSVAFWCNPISGHATLYWYQQILGQGPKLLIQFQNNGVVDDSQLPKDRFSAERLKGVDSTLKIQPAKLEDSAVYLCASSLRGRRQGSYEQYFGPGTRLTVT.

The chain couples TRBV7-8 to TRBJ2-7; 9 nucleotides agree with TRBD2. CDR3 length: 14 residues. Unmatched junction bases numbered 3, after V lost 5 bases and J lost 1 base. Germline CDR1 is SGHVS and CDR2 is FQNEAQ. As DNA, the CDR3 is TGTGCCAGCAGCGTAAGCGGGGGGTCCTACGAGCAGTACTTC. As protein: CASSVSGGSYEQYF. Full variable domain (outside the CDR3, taken from reference TRBV7-8 and TRBJ2-7): GAGVSQSPRYKVAKRGQDVALRCDPISGHVSLFWYQQALGQGPEFLTYFQNEAQLDKSGLPSDRFFAERPEGSVSTLKIQRTQQEDSAVYLCASSVSGGSYEQYFGPGTRLTVT.